Sequencing of this TCR beta chain was carried out in a study of cytomegalovirus exposure and HLA in healthy donors. The data were produced by immunoSEQ multiplex PCR, yet TCRdb's version contains in-frame clones alone and is incomplete. The sample has a few hundred thousand clones; just over 85% are singletons. Study-level points and caveats: In the 120 validation repertoires, just under 95% of cluster scores exceeded 0, per a later analysis. Reported results showed that the classifier diagnosed cytomegalovirus status with high specificity and sensitivity. There were 164 TCR beta chains listed as cytomegalovirus-associated.

Note on this clone: Its target is unknown.

The CDR3 is 13 amino acids. Losses at the gene ends were 3 bases for V and 3 bases for J; bases not matched to a gene: 3. CDR1 SGDLS and CDR2 YYNGEE come from the germline V gene. Material for sequencing was PBMCs. The receptor was isolated from a woman aged 18-29 years in good health and CMV-seronegative. V usage is TRBV9 and J usage is TRBJ2-7, with 7 nucleotides matching TRBD1. The CDR3 nucleotides are TGTGCCAGCAGCGGGGGACAGAACTACGAGCAGTACTTC. This translates into CASSGGQNYEQYF. The full variable domain, its missing parts supplied by reference TRBV9 and TRBJ2-7, is DSGVTQTPKHLITATGQRVTLRCSPRSGDLSVYWYQQSLDQGLQFLIQYYNGEERAKGNILERFSAQQFPDLHSELNLSSLELGDSALYFCASSGGQNYEQYFGPGTRLTVT.